Below are 27 T cell receptor beta chains sequenced from a single sample in a study of T cell responses to AZD1222 COVID-19 vaccine. Profiling relied on immunoSEQ multiplex PCR, and the TCRdb table lists in-frame clones only, not all of them. Found here are around 150,000 clones, about 90% of them singletons; the top ten hold 1% to 1.4%. Here the sequenced sample was peripheral blood, taken 28 days after the second AZD1222 dose. The origin of the receptors is an adult who received the AZD1222 COVID-19 vaccine.

This chain joins TRBV11-2 and TRBJ1-1; the D gene is possibly TRBD1 (5 bases). This CDR3 has 15 residues. Germline V gene lookup returns CDR1 SGHAT and CDR2 FQNNGV. V shed 5 bases and J shed 2 bases, with 15 bases lying between them. CDR3 in amino acids: CASSVADRANTEAFF. CDR3 in DNA: TGTGCCAGCAGCGTAGCAGACAGAGCTAACACTGAAGCTTTCTTT.

In its sample, this clone was seen once. CDR3: CASRQGLNTEAFF. The DNA of the CDR3 is TGCGCCAGCAGACAGGGGTTGAACACTGAAGCTTTCTTT. The V call is TRBV10-1, the J call TRBJ1-1; 7 nucleotides agree with TRBD1. With V trimmed by 6 bases and J by 0 bases, 1 base remained unmatched. Per germline, CDR1 WNHNN and CDR2 SYGVQD (reference sequence). This CDR3 contains 13 residues.

The chain couples TRBV13 to TRBJ2-5, with a weak D call TRBD2 (6 bases). CDR3 size: 13 residues. With 2 bases removed from V and 4 bases from J, the gap between germline ends came to 8 bases. Per the germline V gene, CDR1 is PRHDT and CDR2 is FYEKMQ (reference sequence). DNA of the CDR3: TGTGCCAGCAGCTTAATGGGGGGAGAGACCCAGTACTTC. Its protein product is CASSLMGGETQYF. Complete variable domain (other parts from reference TRBV13 and TRBJ2-5): AAGVIQSPRHLIKEKRETATLKCYPIPRHDTVYWYQQGPGQDPQFLISFYEKMQSDKGSIPDRFSAQQFSDYHSELNMSSLELGDSALYFCASSLMGGETQYFGPGTRLLVL.

The chain recombines TRBV7-9 with TRBJ1-5; weak D call: TRBD1 (6 bases). Trimming left V 5 bases short and J 6 bases short, with 17 bases between. The germline V gene has CDR1 SEHNR and CDR2 FQNEAQ (reference sequence). The CDR3 runs to 15 residues. CDR3 DNA sequence: TGTGCCAGCAGCCAGGGCTCAGGGGCTGGTCAGCCCCAGCATTTT. Its translation is CASSQGSGAGQPQHF.

On this clone itself: One end of the junction is discordant with germline, which a read error may explain. CDR3 sequence reads: CASSPPGTGDNVWVF. DNA of the CDR3: TGCGCCAGCAGCCCGCCAGGGACAGGGGACAATGTTTGGGTCTTC. The rearrangement joins TRBV5-1 to TRBJ2-1; 10 bases line up with TRBD1. Germline V gives CDR1 SGHRS, CDR2 YFSETQ. CDR3 size: 15 residues.

The count of this clone is one. The rearrangement links TRBV6-1 to TRBJ1-2, with D maybe TRBD1 (5 bases). The CDR3 length is 13 residues. Germline loops: CDR1 MNHNS, CDR2 SASEGT. V was clipped by 3 bases and J by 3 bases, with 8 bases between them. CDR3 residues: CASSDPGYYGYTF. The CDR3 DNA sequence: TGTGCCAGCAGTGACCCAGGGTACTATGGCTACACCTTC.

This chain joins TRBV11-2 and TRBJ1-2; D not certain. This CDR3 contains 17 residues. The germline V gene has CDR1 SGHAT and CDR2 FQNNGV. Trimming cost V 4 bases and J 2 bases, with 20 bases left between them. The CDR3 loop is CASSSVLLDSSNYGYTF. CDR3 DNA: TGTGCCAGCAGCTCCGTCCTTCTAGACTCATCAAACTATGGCTACACCTTC. The whole variable domain, remainder taken from reference TRBV11-2 and TRBJ1-2, is EAGVAQSPRYKIIEKRQSVAFWCNPISGHATLYWYQQILGQGPKLLIQFQNNGVVDDSQLPKDRFSAERLKGVDSTLKIQPAKLEDSAVYLCASSSVLLDSSNYGYTFGSGTRLTVV.

The table lists this clone with many counts. The V call is TRBV18, the J call TRBJ1-2; 10 bases line up with TRBD1. V lost 2 bases, J lost 7 bases, and 4 bases stayed unmatched. CDR3 size: 14 residues. The germline CDR1 and CDR2 sequences are KGHSH and LQKENI. The CDR3 loop is CASSPEGQGSGYTF. In nucleotides, the CDR3 is TGTGCCAGCTCACCAGAGGGACAGGGGTCTGGCTACACCTTC. Based on the CDR3 plus reference TRBV18 and TRBJ1-2, the full variable domain is NAGVMQNPRHLVRRRGQEARLRCSPMKGHSHVYWYRQLPEEGLKFMVYLQKENIIDESGMPKERFSAEFPKEGPSILRIQQVVRGDSAAYFCASSPEGQGSGYTFGSGTRLTVV.

The rearrangement links TRBV10-1 to TRBJ2-1; 9 bases fit TRBD2. Germline values: CDR1 WNHNN, CDR2 SYGVQD (reference sequence). Unmatched junction bases numbered 9, after V lost 3 bases and J lost 3 bases. The CDR3 length is 17 residues. CDR3 DNA sequence: TGCGCCAGCAGTGAAGTAGCGGGGGTCCATCGCTACAATGAGCAGTTCTTC. It specifies CASSEVAGVHRYNEQFF.

J is TRBJ1-1 and V is TRBV18, with D possibly being TRBD1 (6 bases). The ends were cut back, 3 bases at V and 1 base at J, with 6 bases in the middle. This CDR3 spans 13 amino acids. Germline CDR1 is KGHSH and CDR2 is LQKENI. CDR3 bases: TGTGCCAGCTCACCGGGACAGAACACTGAAGCTTTCTTT. Translating gives CASSPGQNTEAFF. The variable domain in full, with the rest retrieved from reference TRBV18 and TRBJ1-1, is NAGVMQNPRHLVRRRGQEARLRCSPMKGHSHVYWYRQLPEEGLKFMVYLQKENIIDESGMPKERFSAEFPKEGPSILRIQQVVRGDSAAYFCASSPGQNTEAFFGQGTRLTVV.

The chain combines TRBV7-9 with TRBJ1-1; 8 positions match TRBD1. The CDR3 consists of 15 residues. Trimming removed 0 bases from V and 6 bases from J; junction bases left unmatched: 6. Germline values: CDR1 SEHNR, CDR2 FQNEAQ (reference sequence). The CDR3 DNA reads TGTGCCAGCAGCTTAGCGGACAGGGTTTTTTCTGAAGCTTTCTTT. This encodes CASSLADRVFSEAFF.

This sequence joins TRBV27 and TRBJ2-5; D is possibly TRBD2 (6 bases). Germline CDR1 reads MNHEY; CDR2 reads SMNVEV (reference sequence). The CDR3 is 17 amino acids. V was cut by 5 bases and J by 5 bases, with 24 bases left in between. The CDR3 sequence is CASSPLTGVPAGETQYF. For the CDR3, the DNA is TGTGCCAGCAGTCCGCTGACGGGAGTACCGGCGGGTGAGACCCAGTACTTC.

The V call is TRBV6-1, the J call TRBJ1-3; D ambiguous. V was shortened by 3 bases and J by 10 bases, with 13 bases between the two germline ends. Germline V gene lookup returns CDR1 MNHNS and CDR2 SASEGT. The CDR3 totals 13 residues. The DNA for the CDR3 is TGTGCCAGCAGTGAGCTAGTCTTGCGAACCATATATTTT. Translation: CASSELVLRTIYF.

This clone was counted once. The chain carries TRBV4-1 and TRBJ1-2; D ambiguous. V lost 1 base to trimming and J lost 0 bases, with 12 bases between them. The CDR3 spans 16 residues. CDR1 and CDR2 from the germline V gene are MGHRA and YSYEKL. CDR3: CASSQVWAQANYGYTF. For the CDR3, the DNA is TGCGCCAGCAGCCAAGTGTGGGCTCAGGCTAACTATGGCTACACCTTC.

The CDR3 bases are TGTGCCAGCAGCTTAGGTGGCAGGGGTGGGTATGGCTACACCTTC. It encodes CASSLGGRGGYGYTF. This chain joins TRBV7-2 and TRBJ1-2; D is possibly TRBD1 (6 bases). The germline V and J ends were trimmed by 1 base and 5 bases, with 14 bases remaining between them. The CDR3 runs to 15 residues. In germline, CDR1 is SGHTA, CDR2 FQGNSA.

The genes are TRBV10-3 and TRBJ1-1; the match to TRBD1 covers 9 bases. Unmatched junction bases numbered 10, after V lost 3 bases and J lost 8 bases. Per germline, CDR1 ENHRY and CDR2 SYGVKD. The CDR3 loop spans 15 amino acids. The CDR3 region is CAISDSGTGLYEAFF. CDR3 in DNA: TGTGCCATCAGTGACTCCGGGACAGGGTTGTACGAAGCTTTCTTT.

This sequence joins TRBV18 and TRBJ1-3, with a tentative D call TRBD1 (5 bases). In germline, CDR1 is KGHSH, CDR2 LQKENI. Trimming stripped 6 bases from V and 0 bases from J, with 9 bases between. The CDR3 extends over 14 amino acids. CDR3 sequence (DNA): TGTGCCAGCTCCTGGGACCTCTCTGGAAACACCATATATTTT. Translation: CASSWDLSGNTIYF. Looking up the rest from reference TRBV18 and TRBJ1-3 gives the full variable domain: NAGVMQNPRHLVRRRGQEARLRCSPMKGHSHVYWYRQLPEEGLKFMVYLQKENIIDESGMPKERFSAEFPKEGPSILRIQQVVRGDSAAYFCASSWDLSGNTIYFGEGSWLTVV.

The chain employs TRBV6-5 and TRBJ2-3; 8 bases agree with TRBD2. The germline gives CDR1 MNHEY, CDR2 SVGAGI. CDR3 length: 16 amino acids. Trimming removed 2 bases from V and 2 bases from J; junction bases left unmatched: 6. CDR3 sequence reads: CASSYQRGTHTDTQYF. The CDR3 DNA reads as TGTGCCAGCAGTTACCAGCGGGGGACTCACACAGATACGCAGTATTTT.

This clone was seen once. The junction departs from germline at one end; a sequencing error may be responsible. This chain joins TRBV19 and TRBJ1-2; no clear D gene. The CDR3 loop spans 13 amino acids. Germline loops: CDR1 LNHDA, CDR2 SQIVND (reference sequence). DNA for the CDR3: TGTGCCAGTAGTGAAAATCCCCCCCTGGGTTTATCCTTC. It is translated as CASSENPPLGLSF.

The chain links TRBV10-1 to TRBJ2-7; D unclear. CDR1 is WNHNN and CDR2 is SYGVQD in the germline V gene (reference sequence). V lost 0 bases and J 3 bases, leaving 9 bases between the germline ends. This CDR3 is 14 amino acids long. CDR3 in amino acids: CASSESGFSYEQYF. The DNA for the CDR3 is TGCGCCAGCAGTGAGTCAGGTTTTAGCTACGAGCAGTACTTC.

This clone was seen a single time. This chain uses TRBV20-1 with TRBJ1-1; TRBD1 might be the D (5 bases). The V gene lost 3 bases and the J gene lost 6 bases, with 11 bases spanning the gap. The V gene's germline CDR1 is DFQATT and CDR2 SNEGSKA (reference sequence). The CDR3 spans 12 residues. CDR3 region: CSASLREPEAFF. In DNA form, the CDR3 reads TGCAGTGCTAGTCTCAGGGAGCCTGAAGCTTTCTTT.

The chain employs TRBV19 and TRBJ1-5; D is perhaps TRBD1 (6 bases). Germline V lookup: CDR1 LNHDA, CDR2 SQIVND (reference sequence). CDR3 size: 18 residues. Trimming took 2 bases from V and 1 from J, leaving 18 bases between them. The CDR3 sequence is CASSIRGHFGSSNQPQHF. CDR3 sequence (DNA): TGTGCCAGTAGTATAAGGGGACATTTCGGCTCCAGCAATCAGCCCCAGCATTTT.

CDR3 nucleotides: TGCGCCAGCAGCTTTACCGGGACAGGGGGGGAGCTGTTTTTT. Its translation: CASSFTGTGGELFF. The chain employs TRBV5-1 and TRBJ2-2; 9 bases agree with TRBD1. The CDR3 loop spans 14 amino acids. V trimming: 2 bases; J trimming: 8 bases; junction bases outside the gene matches: 4. Germline values: CDR1 SGHRS, CDR2 YFSETQ.

The chain is built from TRBV5-6 and TRBJ2-7; possibly TRBD1 for D (5 bases). The V gene lost 0 bases and the J gene lost 2 bases, with 9 bases spanning the gap. This CDR3 region has 14 residues. CDR1 is SGHDT, CDR2 YYEEEE, per germline. CDR3 nucleotide sequence: TGTGCCAGCAGCTTGGACAGGATGACCTACGAGCAGTACTTC. Protein: CASSLDRMTYEQYF.

The chain employs TRBV9 and TRBJ2-6; tentatively, D is TRBD1 (6 bases). V was trimmed by 3 bases and J by 0 bases, leaving 13 bases between them. CDR3 length equals 17 residues. Germline CDR1 is SGDLS and CDR2 is YYNGEE. The CDR3 nucleotides are TGTGCCAGCAGCGGGAGGCAGGGGACCTCTGGGGCCAACGTCCTGACTTTC. Its translation is CASSGRQGTSGANVLTF.

The chain combines TRBV24-1 with TRBJ1-5, with D possibly matching TRBD1 (6 bases). Trimming removed 3 bases from V and 6 bases from J, with 11 bases in between. This CDR3 comprises 14 residues. From germline, CDR1 is KGHDR and CDR2 SFDVKD. CDR3 sequence reads: CATSDNGQLQPQHF. Written as DNA, the CDR3 is TGTGCCACCAGTGATAACGGACAGCTTCAGCCCCAGCATTTT.

The chain uses TRBV12-5 and TRBJ1-2; D remains ambiguous. Germline assignment: CDR1 LGHNT and CDR2 FRNRAP. This CDR3 has 13 residues. Between the trimmed V and J ends, which lost 6 bases and 1 base, there was a span of 9 bases. In DNA form, the CDR3 reads TGTGCTAGTGGCACAACATATAACTATGGCTACACCTTC. This sequence encodes CASGTTYNYGYTF.